This is a list of T cell receptor beta chains from one sample in a study of CD8 T cells in ankylosing spondylitis. Each CDR3 protein is one row after TCRdb ran MiXCR on the 5' RACE reads. The sample records fewer than 400,000 distinct CDR3 sequences, roughly 8% being singletons. The sequenced material came from blood, either unsorted or a sorted T cell fraction (not recorded which). Source of these receptors: a male donor with ankylosing spondylitis. The CDR3 runs from the conserved cysteine through the conserved F or W. A D gene is named only where the DNA matches it firmly. A clone size is listed for some rows: how often the clone was seen (once, few, many), or a class if it is expanded.

>TRBV14|TRBJ2-1|many|.
TGTGCCAGCAGCCAGGGGGGCTCCTACAATGAGCAGTTCTTC
CASSQGGSYNEQFF
>TRBV12-3/TRBV12-4|TRBJ2-1|many|TRBD2
TGTGCCAGTAAAGCGGGAGCCTACAATGAGCAGTTCTTC
CASKAGAYNEQFF
>TRBV18|TRBJ2-7|.|.
TGTGCCAGCTCACCACTTCCAGGGAAGGAGCAGTACTTC
CASSPLPGKEQYF
>TRBV12-3/TRBV12-4|TRBJ2-1|many|.
TGTGCCAGCAGAGAAACAGGGATCGATGAGCAGTTCTTC
CASRETGIDEQFF
>TRBV27|TRBJ2-7|few|TRBD2
TGTGCCAGCAGTTTAAGGGCTAGCGGGAGAGTAGGTTACGAGCAGTACTTC
CASSLRASGRVGYEQYF
>TRBV4-1|TRBJ2-1|few|.
TGCGCCAGCAGCCCCAGACGGGGCGCAGTGTCGAACAATGAGCAGTTCTTC
CASSPRRGAVSNNEQFF
>TRBV29-1|TRBJ1-2|.|TRBD1
TGCAGCGTTGATTACAGGGGTCGCTACACCTTC
CSVDYRGRYTF
>TRBV20-1|TRBJ2-5|few|TRBD2
TGCAGTGCTAGACCCCAACTAGCGGGAGAAGAGACCCAGTACTTC
CSARPQLAGEETQYF
>TRBV5-1|TRBJ2-7|few|.
TGCGCCAGCAGCGGAGGGGGTGGCTACGAGCAGTACTTC
CASSGGGGYEQYF
>TRBV4-3|TRBJ2-1|.|.
TGCGCCAGCAGTCCAGCTCGGTTATACAATGAGCAGTTCTTC
CASSPARLYNEQFF
>TRBV29-1|TRBJ1-1|.|.
TGCAGCGTTGATGACCCTGAAGCTTTCTTT
CSVDDPEAFF
>TRBV19|TRBJ2-6|few|.
TGTGCCTGCAGTAGTCTCTCTGGGGCCAACGTCCTGACTTTC
CACSSLSGANVLTF
>TRBV7-9|TRBJ2-3|.|.
TGTGCCAGCAGCCAGGGCCCGGCTAGCACAGATACGCAGTATTTT
CASSQGPASTDTQYF
>TRBV6-2/TRBV6-3|TRBJ2-7|few|TRBD1
TGTGCCAGCAGTTACAGTGGGACAGTATCCTACGAGCAGTACTTC
CASSYSGTVSYEQYF
>TRBV19|TRBJ1-5|.|.
TGTGCCAGTGGCAGGGAGCCTAATCAGCCCCAGCATTTT
CASGREPNQPQHF
>TRBV28|TRBJ2-1|.|TRBD2
TGTGCCAGCATGGGAAGACTAGCGGGAGATAGGGAGTTCTTC
CASMGRLAGDREFF
>TRBV11-1|TRBJ2-5|.|TRBD2
TGTGCCAGCAGCTTAGCGGCGACTAGCGGGAGGCTCCCGGGTGAGACCCAGTACTTC
CASSLAATSGRLPGETQYF
>TRBV20-1|TRBJ2-7|few|.
TGCAGTGCAAATCCAGGGTACGAGCAGTACTTC
CSANPGYEQYF
>TRBV7-3|TRBJ2-3|.|.
TGTGCCAGCAGCTTTGACAGTTCAGATACGCAGTATTTT
CASSFDSSDTQYF
>TRBV7-2|TRBJ2-7|few|.
TGTGCCAGCAGCTTAGAGGGGGATTCGACCTACGAGCAGTACTTC
CASSLEGDSTYEQYF
>TRBV29-1|TRBJ2-3|many|.
TGCAGCGTTGAAACAGGGAGGGGTGGCGATACGCAGTATTTT
CSVETGRGGDTQYF
>TRBV2|TRBJ2-7|many|.
TGTGCCAGCAGTGAATCTAGGGGCCTCCTCTCCTACGAGCAGTACTTC
CASSESRGLLSYEQYF
>TRBV19|TRBJ2-1|few|.
TGTGCCAGTAGTATAGGACAGGCTGAGCAGTTCTTC
CASSIGQAEQFF
>TRBV3-1|TRBJ2-1|few|.
TGTGCCAGCAGCCAAGTGTCGGTAACCTACAATGAGCAGTTCTTC
CASSQVSVTYNEQFF
>TRBV5-1|TRBJ2-1|few|TRBD2
TGCGCCAGCAGTTCTAGCGGGAGCCTGAATGAGCAGTTCTTC
CASSSSGSLNEQFF
>TRBV9|TRBJ2-1|many|TRBD2
TGTGCCAGCAGCCCCCGGACTAGCGGGAGGGCCTACAATGAGCAGTTCTTC
CASSPRTSGRAYNEQFF
>TRBV27|TRBJ1-5|.|.
TGTGCCAGCAGTTTAGGGATAAATCAGCCCCAGCATTTT
CASSLGINQPQHF
>TRBV2|TRBJ2-6|once|TRBD1
TGTGCCAGCAGACGAAGGAGCTTTTCGGGACAGGAGAGCTCTGGGGCCAACGTCCTGACTTTC
CASRRRSFSGQESSGANVLTF
>TRBV5-1|TRBJ1-1|.|.
TGCGCCAGCAGTCACACCGAACAGGGCAGCGCTGAAGCTTTCTTT
CASSHTEQGSAEAFF
>TRBV12-3/TRBV12-4|TRBJ2-3|few|TRBD2
TGTGCCAGCAGTTTCTCGGGAGGAGAGGGATTGCCAGATACGCAGTATTTT
CASSFSGGEGLPDTQYF
>TRBV27|TRBJ1-4|many|.
TGTGCCAGCAGTTTCTCGGGGTATGAAAAACTGTTTTTT
CASSFSGYEKLFF
>TRBV5-1|TRBJ2-7|.|TRBD1
TGCGCCAGCAGCCAGGCACGACAGGGCGGAACCTACGAGCAGTACTTC
CASSQARQGGTYEQYF
>TRBV7-3|TRBJ2-1|.|.
TGTGCCAGCAGACTTGGCGTAGAGGGTGAGCAGTTCTTC
CASRLGVEGEQFF
>TRBV12-3/TRBV12-4|TRBJ1-1|.|TRBD1
TGTGCCAGCAGTTTAGGGGGACAGTGGGGCGCTGAAGCTTTCTTT
CASSLGGQWGAEAFF
>TRBV29-1|TRBJ2-7|.|TRBD2
TGCAGCGTTGAAGGGACTAGCGGGAGTAGCTACGAGCAGTACTTC
CSVEGTSGSSYEQYF
>TRBV27|TRBJ2-2|many|.
TGTGCCAGCAGTTTATCGGGACAACAGAACGGGGAGCTGTTTTTT
CASSLSGQQNGELFF
>TRBV15|TRBJ2-7|.|.
TGTGCCACCAGCAGAGCGTTTCGTCGGGACCGCTCCTACGAGCAGTACTTC
CATSRAFRRDRSYEQYF
>TRBV28|TRBJ2-7|.|TRBD2
TGTGCCAGCAGTTTCAGAGGTAGCGGGTACGAGCAGTACTTC
CASSFRGSGYEQYF
>TRBV20-1|TRBJ2-3|few|.
TGCAGTGCTAGAAGACTTGACACAGATACGCAGTATTTT
CSARRLDTDTQYF
>TRBV5-1|TRBJ1-5|many|.
TGTGCCAGCAGTTTAGGTACAAATCAGCCCCAGCATTTT
CASSLGTNQPQHF
>TRBV4-1|TRBJ2-1|few|.
TGCGCCAGCAGCCAAGATGAATACCGCCCAGCGCCCTACAATGAGCAGTTCTTC
CASSQDEYRPAPYNEQFF
>TRBV19|TRBJ2-7|.|.
TGTGCCAGCAGGCCGGGACTCCTATGGGACGAGCAGTACTTC
CASRPGLLWDEQYF
>TRBV12-3/TRBV12-4|TRBJ1-1|many|TRBD1
TGTGCCAGCAGTCTTGACAGGGAGCTCTCTGAAGCTTTCTTT
CASSLDRELSEAFF
>TRBV20-1|TRBJ2-1|.|TRBD2
TGCAGTGCTGGACTAGTACGAGATGAGCAGTTCTTC
CSAGLVRDEQFF
>TRBV27|TRBJ2-6|few|.
TGTGCCAGCAGTTTATTGGACAGAACAAGCTCTGGGGCCAACGTCCTGACTTTC
CASSLLDRTSSGANVLTF
>TRBV5-1|TRBJ1-1|few|TRBD1
TGCGCCAGCAGCCCCAGGGGGTTGAACACTGAAGCTTTCTTT
CASSPRGLNTEAFF
>TRBV6-2/TRBV6-3|TRBJ1-4|many|.
TGTGCCAGCAGTTACTGGAGGGAGAATGAAAAACTGTTTTTT
CASSYWRENEKLFF
>TRBV6-2/TRBV6-3|TRBJ2-5|.|TRBD2
TGTGCCAGCAGTTACTCCTCACTAGCGGAGGAAGAGACCCAGTACTTC
CASSYSSLAEEETQYF
>TRBV18|TRBJ2-3|many|.
TGTGCCAGCTCACCACGCCGGGAAAGCACAGATACGCAGTATTTT
CASSPRRESTDTQYF
>TRBV6-2/TRBV6-3|TRBJ2-5|.|.
TGTGCCAGCAGTTATTATGCCGCCGAGGGTAACGAAGAGACCCAGTACTTC
CASSYYAAEGNEETQYF
>TRBV7-3|TRBJ2-3|few|.
TGTGCCAGCAGCTTAAGGGCTGCAGATACGCAGTATTTT
CASSLRAADTQYF
>TRBV10-3|TRBJ2-1|.|.
TGTGCCATCAGGCGGCGGGACGGAATTGAGCAGTTCTTC
CAIRRRDGIEQFF
>TRBV20-1|TRBJ1-4|.|.
TGCAGTGCTGAGCGTCAGGTGCCTAATGAAAAACTGTTTTTT
CSAERQVPNEKLFF
>TRBV28|TRBJ1-6|.|.
TGTGCCAGCACTAAACTCCGGGGGTCTTCCCACTTT
CASTKLRGSSHF
>TRBV7-2|TRBJ1-4|.|TRBD1
TGTGCCAGCAGCTCAAGACAGGGCCCCTTTGAAAAACTGTTTTTT
CASSSRQGPFEKLFF
>TRBV28|TRBJ1-6|many|TRBD1
TGTGCCAGCAGTTTAAGTGGACAGGGGGATTCACCCCTCCACTTT
CASSLSGQGDSPLHF
>TRBV12-3/TRBV12-4|TRBJ2-3|few|TRBD2
TGTGCCAGCAGTGGGACTAGCGGGAGGGCCGGGGATACGCAGTATTTT
CASSGTSGRAGDTQYF
>TRBV27|TRBJ2-5|.|TRBD2
TGTGCCAGCTATAGCGGGAAAGGGAGAGAGACCCAGTACTTC
CASYSGKGRETQYF